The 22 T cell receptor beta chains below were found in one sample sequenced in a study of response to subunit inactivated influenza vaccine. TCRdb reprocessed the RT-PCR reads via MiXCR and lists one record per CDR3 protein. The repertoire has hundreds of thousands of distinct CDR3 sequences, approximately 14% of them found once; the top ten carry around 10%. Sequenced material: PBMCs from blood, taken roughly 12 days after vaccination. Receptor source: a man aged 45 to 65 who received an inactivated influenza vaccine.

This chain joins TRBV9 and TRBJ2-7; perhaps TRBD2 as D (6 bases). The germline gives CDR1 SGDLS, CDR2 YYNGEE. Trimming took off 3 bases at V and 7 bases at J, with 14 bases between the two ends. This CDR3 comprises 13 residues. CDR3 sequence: CASSGGLEGEQYF. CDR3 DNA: TGTGCCAGCAGCGGGGGGTTGGAGGGGGAGCAGTACTTC.

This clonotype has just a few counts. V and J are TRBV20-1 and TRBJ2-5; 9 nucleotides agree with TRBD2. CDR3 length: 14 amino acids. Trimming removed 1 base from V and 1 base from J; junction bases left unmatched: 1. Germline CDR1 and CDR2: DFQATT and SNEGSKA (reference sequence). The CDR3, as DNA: TGCAGTGCTAGAGTGGGACTAGCCCAAGAGACCCAGTACTTC. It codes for CSARVGLAQETQYF.

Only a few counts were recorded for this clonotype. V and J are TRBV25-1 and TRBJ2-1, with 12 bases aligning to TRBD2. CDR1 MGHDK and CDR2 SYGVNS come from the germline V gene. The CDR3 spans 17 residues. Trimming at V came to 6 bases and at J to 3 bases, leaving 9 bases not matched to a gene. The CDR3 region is CASSNTLAGGHYNEQFF. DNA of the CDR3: TGTGCCAGCAGCAATACACTAGCGGGAGGACACTACAATGAGCAGTTCTTC. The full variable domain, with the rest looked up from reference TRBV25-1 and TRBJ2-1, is EADIYQTPRYLVIGTGKKITLECSQTMGHDKMYWYQQDPGMELHLIHYSYGVNSTEKGDLSSESTVSRIRTEHFPLTLESARPSHTSQYLCASSNTLAGGHYNEQFFGPGTRLTVL.

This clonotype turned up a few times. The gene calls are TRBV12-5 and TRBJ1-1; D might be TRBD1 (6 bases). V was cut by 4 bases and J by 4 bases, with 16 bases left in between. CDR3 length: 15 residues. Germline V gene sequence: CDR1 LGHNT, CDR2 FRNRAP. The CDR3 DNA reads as TGTGCTAGTGGTTCCGGGGCAGGGGCGAGCACTGAAGCTTTCTTT. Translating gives CASGSGAGASTEAFF. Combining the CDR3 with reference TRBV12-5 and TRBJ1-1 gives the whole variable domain DARVTQTPRHKVTEMGQEVTMRCQPILGHNTVFWYRQTMMQGLELLAYFRNRAPLDDSGMPKDRFSAEMPDATLATLKIQPSEPRDSAVYFCASGSGAGASTEAFFGQGTRLTVV.

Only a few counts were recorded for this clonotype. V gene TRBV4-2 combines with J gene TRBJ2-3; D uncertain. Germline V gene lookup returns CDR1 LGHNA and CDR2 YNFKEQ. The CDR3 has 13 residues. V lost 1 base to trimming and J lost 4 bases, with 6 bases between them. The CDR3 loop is CASSQGLPDTQYF. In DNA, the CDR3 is TGTGCCAGCAGCCAAGGTCTCCCAGATACGCAGTATTTT.

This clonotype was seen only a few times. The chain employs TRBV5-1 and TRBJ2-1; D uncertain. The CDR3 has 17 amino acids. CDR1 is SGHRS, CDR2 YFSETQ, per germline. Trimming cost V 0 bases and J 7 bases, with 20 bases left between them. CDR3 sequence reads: CASSLAGAGGPGNEQFF. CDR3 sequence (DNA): TGCGCCAGCAGCTTGGCCGGAGCCGGCGGTCCTGGGAATGAGCAGTTCTTC.

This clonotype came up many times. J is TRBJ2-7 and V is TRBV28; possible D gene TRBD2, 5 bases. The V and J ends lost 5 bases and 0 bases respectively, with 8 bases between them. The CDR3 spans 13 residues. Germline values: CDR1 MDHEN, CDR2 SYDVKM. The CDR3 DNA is TGTGCCAGCAGTACGGGGAGCTCCTACGAGCAGTACTTC. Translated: CASSTGSSYEQYF.

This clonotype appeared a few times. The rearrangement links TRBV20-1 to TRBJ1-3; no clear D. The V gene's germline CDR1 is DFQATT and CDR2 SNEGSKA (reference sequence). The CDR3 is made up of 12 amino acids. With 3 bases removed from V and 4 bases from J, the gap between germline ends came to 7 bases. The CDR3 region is CSASPGGNTIYF. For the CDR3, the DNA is TGCAGTGCTAGCCCTGGGGGAAACACCATATATTTT.

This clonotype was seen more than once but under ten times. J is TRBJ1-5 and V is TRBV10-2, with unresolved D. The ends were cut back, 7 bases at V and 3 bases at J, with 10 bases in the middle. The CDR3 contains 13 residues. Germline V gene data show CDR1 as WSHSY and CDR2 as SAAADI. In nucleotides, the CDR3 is TGCGCCAGCAATCAGTGGGTCAATCAGCCCCAGCATTTT. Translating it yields CASNQWVNQPQHF.

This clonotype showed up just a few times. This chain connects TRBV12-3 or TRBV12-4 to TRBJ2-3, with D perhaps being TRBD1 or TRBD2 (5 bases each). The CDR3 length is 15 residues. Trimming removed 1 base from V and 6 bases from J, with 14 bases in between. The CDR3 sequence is CASSLGGRGGDTQYF. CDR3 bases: TGTGCCAGCAGTTTAGGGGGGAGAGGTGGGGATACGCAGTATTTT.

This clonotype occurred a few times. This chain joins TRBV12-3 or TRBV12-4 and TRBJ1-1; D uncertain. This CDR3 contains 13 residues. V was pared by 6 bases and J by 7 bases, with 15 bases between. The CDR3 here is CASSGGGLGEAFF. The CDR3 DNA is TGTGCCAGCAGCGGCGGAGGGTTGGGTGAAGCTTTCTTT.

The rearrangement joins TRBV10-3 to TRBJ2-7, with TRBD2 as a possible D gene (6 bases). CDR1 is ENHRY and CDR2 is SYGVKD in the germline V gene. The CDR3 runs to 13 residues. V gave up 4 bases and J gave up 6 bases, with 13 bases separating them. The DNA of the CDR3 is TGTGCCATCAGTGGACTAGGGATACTCGAGCAGTACTTC. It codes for CAISGLGILEQYF.

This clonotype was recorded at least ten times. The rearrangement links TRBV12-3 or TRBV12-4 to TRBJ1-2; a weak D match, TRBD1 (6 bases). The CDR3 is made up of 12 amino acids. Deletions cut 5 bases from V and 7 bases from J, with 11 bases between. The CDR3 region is CASSLGASGYTF. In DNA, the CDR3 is TGTGCCAGCAGTCTGGGGGCAAGTGGCTACACCTTC.

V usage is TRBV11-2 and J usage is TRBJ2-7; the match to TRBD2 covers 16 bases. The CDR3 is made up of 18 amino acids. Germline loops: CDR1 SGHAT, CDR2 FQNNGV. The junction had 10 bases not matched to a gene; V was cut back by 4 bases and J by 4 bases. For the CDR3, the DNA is TGTGCCAGCAGCTCCCCTGGGACTAGCGGGGGGGACGGTTACGAGCAGTACTTC. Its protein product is CASSSPGTSGGDGYEQYF.

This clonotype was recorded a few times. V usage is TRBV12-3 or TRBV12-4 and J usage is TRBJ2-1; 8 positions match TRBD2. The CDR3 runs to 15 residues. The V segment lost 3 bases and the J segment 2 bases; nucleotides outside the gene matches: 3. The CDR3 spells CASSFTSGPYNEQFF. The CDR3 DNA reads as TGTGCCAGCAGTTTCACTAGCGGACCCTACAATGAGCAGTTCTTC.

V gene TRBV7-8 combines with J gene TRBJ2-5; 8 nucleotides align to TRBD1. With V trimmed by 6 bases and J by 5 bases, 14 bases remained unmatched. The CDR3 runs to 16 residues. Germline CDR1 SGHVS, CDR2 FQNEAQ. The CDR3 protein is CASREPVGQDGETQYF. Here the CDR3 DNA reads TGTGCCAGCAGAGAACCAGTGGGACAGGACGGCGAGACCCAGTACTTC.

This CDR3 reads CASSSTRDTLYEQYF. CDR3 coding DNA: TGTGCCAGCAGTTCGACCAGGGATACCCTCTACGAGCAGTACTTC. The J gene is TRBJ2-7, the V gene TRBV12-3 or TRBV12-4; a weak D match, TRBD1 (5 bases). Trimming removed 4 bases at V and 3 bases at J, with 16 bases between. The CDR3 consists of 15 residues.

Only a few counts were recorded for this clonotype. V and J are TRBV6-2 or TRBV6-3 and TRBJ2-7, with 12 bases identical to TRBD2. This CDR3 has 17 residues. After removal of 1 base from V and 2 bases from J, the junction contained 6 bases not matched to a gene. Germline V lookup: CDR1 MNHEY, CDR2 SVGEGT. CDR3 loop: CASSYYLTSGGPYEQYF. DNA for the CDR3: TGTGCCAGCAGTTACTACCTGACTAGCGGGGGCCCCTACGAGCAGTACTTC.

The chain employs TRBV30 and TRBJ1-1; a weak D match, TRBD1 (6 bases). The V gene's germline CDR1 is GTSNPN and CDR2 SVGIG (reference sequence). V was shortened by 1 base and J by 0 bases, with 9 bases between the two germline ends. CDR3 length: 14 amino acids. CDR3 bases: TGTGCCTGGAGTGGTGGACAGTTGAACACTGAAGCTTTCTTT. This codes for CAWSGGQLNTEAFF.

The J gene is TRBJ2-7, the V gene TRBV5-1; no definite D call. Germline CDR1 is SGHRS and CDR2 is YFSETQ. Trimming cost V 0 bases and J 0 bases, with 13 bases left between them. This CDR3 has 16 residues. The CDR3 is CASSLEYGRASYEQYF. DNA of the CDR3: TGCGCCAGCAGCTTGGAATACGGTCGGGCCTCCTACGAGCAGTACTTC.

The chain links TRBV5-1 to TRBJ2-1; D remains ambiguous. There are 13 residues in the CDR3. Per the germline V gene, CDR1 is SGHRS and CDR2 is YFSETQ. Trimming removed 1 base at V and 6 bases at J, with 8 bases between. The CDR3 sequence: CASSLIRTNEQFF. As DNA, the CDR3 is TGCGCCAGCAGCTTGATCAGAACCAATGAGCAGTTCTTC.

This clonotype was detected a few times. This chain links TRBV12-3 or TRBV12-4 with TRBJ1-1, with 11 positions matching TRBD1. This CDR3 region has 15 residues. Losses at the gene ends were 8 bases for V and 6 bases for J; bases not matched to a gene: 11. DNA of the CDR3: TGTGCCAGCGGAGGGACCTGGACAGGGGGCTCTGAAGCTTTCTTT. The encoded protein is CASGGTWTGGSEAFF.